These 31 T cell receptor beta chains share one sample of origin, sequenced in a study of identical twins. Using its own MiXCR run on the 5' RACE reads, TCRdb lists one record per CDR3 protein. The sample carries 1.5 million to 2 million distinct CDR3 sequences, 25% to 35% recorded once. The sequenced material came from cord blood. The source is a newborn girl in good health.

J is TRBJ2-7 and V is TRBV21-1; the D call in the table, TRBD2, was not verified against the DNA. TRBV21-1 is annotated as a pseudogene. This CDR3 has 18 residues. The CDR3 reads CASSKNAEERAYSYEQYF. The CDR3 bases are TGTGCCAGCAGCAAAAATGCAGAGGAGCGGGCGTACTCCTACGAGCAGTACTTC.

On this clonotype: One junction end does not reproduce the germline sequence, and a read error may be involved. V usage is TRBV4-2 and J usage is TRBJ1-5, with no clear D. The CDR3 consists of 13 residues. CDR1 is LGHNA, CDR2 YNFKEQ, per germline. Here the CDR3 reads CASGQERNQPQHF. CDR3 bases: TGTGCCAGCGGCCAAGAACGCAATCAGCCCCAGCATTTT.

The rearrangement joins TRBV2 to TRBJ1-1; D is perhaps TRBD1 (5 bases). CDR1 SNHLY and CDR2 FYNNEI come from the germline V gene. The V end was cut by 2 bases, the J end by 1 base, with 11 bases between. The CDR3 loop spans 15 amino acids. The CDR3 sequence is CASSERSRANTEAFF. The DNA of the CDR3 is TGTGCCAGCAGTGAAAGGTCCAGGGCGAACACTGAAGCTTTCTTT. Supplemented by reference TRBV2 and TRBJ1-1, the full variable domain reads EPEVTQTPSHQVTQMGQEVILRCVPISNHLYFYWYRQILGQKVEFLVSFYNNEISEKSEIFDDQFSVERPDGSNFTLKIRSTKLEDSAMYFCASSERSRANTEAFFGQGTRLTVV.

The chain employs TRBV11-2 and TRBJ2-7; the D is unclear. Germline CDR1 reads SGHAT; CDR2 reads FQNNGV. The CDR3 contains 13 residues. The V gene lost 7 bases and the J gene lost 7 bases, with 17 bases spanning the gap. CDR3 residues: CASMVALWNEQYF. CDR3 in DNA: TGTGCCAGCATGGTAGCTTTGTGGAATGAGCAGTACTTC.

V gene TRBV5-1 combines with J gene TRBJ2-2; D ambiguous. Germline V gene data show CDR1 as SGHRS and CDR2 as YFSETQ. The CDR3 length is 15 residues. Trimming removed 1 base from V and 3 bases from J, with 10 bases in between. The CDR3 sequence: CASSLTVVYTGELFF. DNA for the CDR3: TGCGCCAGCAGCTTGACAGTTGTTTACACCGGGGAGCTGTTTTTT.

The rearrangement uses TRBV18 and TRBJ2-5, with 11 bases lining up with TRBD1. Germline V gene lookup returns CDR1 KGHSH and CDR2 LQKENI. The CDR3 length is 18 residues. The V and J ends lost 3 bases and 5 bases, in that order; junction bases with no gene match: 14. In DNA, the CDR3 is TGTGCCAGCTCACCTCGGGTGATGGACAGGGGGCTGTGGGAGACCCAGTACTTC. This translates into CASSPRVMDRGLWETQYF.

The V gene is TRBV12-3 or TRBV12-4, the J gene TRBJ1-2; no clear D. The CDR3 is 15 amino acids. V lost 6 bases to trimming and J lost 3 bases, with 17 bases between them. Here the CDR3 DNA reads TGTGCCAGCAGGGAAAGGAGCAGGCTGGACTATGGCTACACCTTC. Its translation: CASRERSRLDYGYTF.

Only a few counts were recorded for this clonotype. The chain joins TRBV12-3 or TRBV12-4 to TRBJ1-2; 7 nucleotides align to TRBD1. The CDR3 sequence is 16 residues long. Trimming removed 1 base from V and 5 bases from J; junction bases left unmatched: 10. CDR3 protein: CASSLGVFGTVYGYTF. The CDR3 DNA is TGTGCCAGCAGTTTAGGTGTTTTTGGGACAGTTTATGGCTACACCTTC.

The chain couples TRBV28 to TRBJ2-7, with a weak D call TRBD1 (5 bases). This CDR3 has 13 residues. Germline V gives CDR1 MDHEN, CDR2 SYDVKM. Trimming removed 6 bases at V and 1 base at J, with 10 bases between. CDR3 in DNA: TGTGCCAGCAGAAAGGGGCCTTCCTACGAGCAGTACTTC. Protein sequence: CASRKGPSYEQYF.

This chain connects TRBV20-1 to TRBJ2-7, with TRBD2 matching over 12 bases. The CDR3 spans 14 residues. Looked up from germline, CDR1 is DFQATT and CDR2 is SNEGSKA (reference sequence). V trimming: 5 bases; J trimming: 10 bases; junction bases outside the gene matches: 12. The CDR3 protein is CSALAGGMGEAQYF. The CDR3 nucleotides are TGCAGTGCTCTAGCGGGGGGGATGGGGGAGGCCCAGTACTTC.

The CDR3 region is CASSLRAQRAEAFF. The DNA for the CDR3 is TGTGCCAGCAGCTTACGGGCCCAGAGGGCTGAAGCTTTCTTT. The rearrangement joins TRBV7-9 to TRBJ1-1; no definite D call. From germline, CDR1 is SEHNR and CDR2 FQNEAQ (reference sequence). This CDR3 comprises 14 residues. The germline V and J ends were trimmed by 2 bases and 6 bases, with 13 bases remaining between them. The complete variable domain, with remaining parts taken from reference TRBV7-9 and TRBJ1-1, reads DTGVSQNPRHKITKRGQNVTFRCDPISEHNRLYWYRQTLGQGPEFLTYFQNEAQLEKSRLLSDRFSAERPKGSFSTLEIQRTEQGDSAMYLCASSLRAQRAEAFFGQGTRLTVV.

This clonotype was counted a few times. This rearrangement joins TRBV5-1 to TRBJ2-5; D possibly matches TRBD1 or TRBD2 (6 bases each). The CDR3 loop spans 12 amino acids. Trimming shortened V by 5 bases and J by 3 bases, and 8 bases separated the two germline ends. Germline lookup yields CDR1 SGHRS and CDR2 YFSETQ. The CDR3 spells CASRRGEETQYF. In DNA, the CDR3 is TGCGCCAGCAGAAGGGGGGAAGAGACCCAGTACTTC.

The chain carries TRBV4-1 and TRBJ1-4; 8 positions agree with TRBD1. CDR1 and CDR2 (germline): MGHRA, YSYEKL. The V segment lost 1 base and the J segment 5 bases; nucleotides outside the gene matches: 3. CDR3 length equals 15 residues. Here the CDR3 DNA reads TGCGCCAGCAGCCAAGCGGACAGGGACAATGAAAAACTGTTTTTT. This gives the protein CASSQADRDNEKLFF.

The J gene is TRBJ2-1, the V gene TRBV20-1; 9 nucleotides align to TRBD2. Per germline, CDR1 DFQATT and CDR2 SNEGSKA (reference sequence). After removal of 0 bases from V and 4 bases from J, the junction contained 4 bases not matched to a gene. The CDR3 has 15 amino acids. Here the CDR3 reads CSARDISGGYNEQFF. The CDR3 DNA sequence: TGCAGTGCTAGAGATATAAGCGGGGGGTACAATGAGCAGTTCTTC.

The chain combines TRBV14 with TRBJ1-6, with TRBD1 matching over 7 bases. The V gene's germline CDR1 is SGHDN and CDR2 FVKESK. This CDR3 has 14 amino acids. With 4 bases clipped from V and 5 bases from J, the junction kept 2 bases outside the gene matches. Here the CDR3 DNA reads TGTGCCAGCAGCCCAGGGGGGAATAATTCACCCCTCCACTTT. Its translation is CASSPGGNNSPLHF.

This clonotype has only a few counts. The chain has TRBV20-1 and TRBJ2-7, with D maybe TRBD2 (5 bases). The CDR3 loop spans 13 amino acids. The germline CDR1 and CDR2 sequences are DFQATT and SNEGSKA (reference sequence). V was trimmed by 3 bases and J by 1 base, leaving 10 bases between them. The CDR3 DNA follows: TGCAGTGCTAGTCGGCTAGCTTCCTACGAGCAGTACTTC. Residues: CSASRLASYEQYF.

This chain joins TRBV7-2 and TRBJ2-1, with D perhaps TRBD1 (5 bases). The J call may be mistaken, given a closer DNA end match to TRBJ2-7. The V gene's germline CDR1 is SGHTA and CDR2 FQGNSA. The CDR3 has 15 residues. The CDR3 spells CASSSLQGAYNEQYF. The CDR3 DNA is TGTGCCAGCAGCTCTCTTCAAGGGGCTTACAATGAGCAGTACTTC.

This clonotype was recorded a few times. The CDR3 coding sequence is TGCGCCAGCAGCTCCCGAACCCTGACAGGGGGTACAGATACGCAGTATTTT. It is translated as CASSSRTLTGGTDTQYF. The rearrangement links TRBV5-1 to TRBJ2-3, with 9 bases that match TRBD1. The junction had 11 bases not matched to a gene; V was cut back by 3 bases and J by 3 bases. Germline V gives CDR1 SGHRS, CDR2 YFSETQ. The CDR3 is made up of 17 amino acids. The full variable domain, its missing parts supplied by reference TRBV5-1 and TRBJ2-3, is KAGVTQTPRYLIKTRGQQVTLSCSPISGHRSVSWYQQTPGQGLQFLFEYFSETQRNKGNFPGRFSGRQFSNSRSEMNVSTLELGDSALYLCASSSRTLTGGTDTQYFGPGTRLTVL.

The rearrangement joins TRBV12-3 or TRBV12-4 to TRBJ2-5; D might be TRBD2 (5 bases). V was cut by 6 bases and J by 11 bases, with 19 bases left in between. This CDR3 has 13 amino acids. CDR3 nucleotide sequence: TGTGCCAGCAGGCGGACTCCGCCCTTAGAGCAGTACTTC. Translating gives CASRRTPPLEQYF.

The chain carries TRBV12-3 or TRBV12-4 and TRBJ2-5; possibly TRBD2 for D (5 bases). This CDR3 spans 13 amino acids. V was cut by 7 bases and J by 2 bases, with 11 bases left in between. The CDR3 loop reads CASTAQRQETQYF. CDR3 sequence (DNA): TGTGCCAGCACCGCCCAGCGGCAAGAGACCCAGTACTTC.

The J gene is TRBJ1-2, the V gene TRBV16, with 7 bases lining up with TRBD1. Losses at the gene ends were 3 bases for V and 4 bases for J; bases not matched to a gene: 5. CDR3 size: 14 residues. Germline CDR1 KGHSY, CDR2 FQNENV. The CDR3 loop is CASSHEGQTYGYTF. Here the CDR3 DNA reads TGTGCCAGCAGCCACGAGGGACAGACCTATGGCTACACCTTC.

The V and J genes are TRBV20-1 and TRBJ1-1; D remains ambiguous. The CDR3 totals 15 residues. Germline V gene lookup returns CDR1 DFQATT and CDR2 SNEGSKA (reference sequence). Trimming took off 0 bases at V and 8 bases at J, with 19 bases between the two ends. CDR3 sequence (DNA): TGCAGTGCTAGAGATAGTAAGGTCTCGCCTGTCGAAGCTTTCTTT. Amino acids: CSARDSKVSPVEAFF.

This clonotype has only a few counts. The chain has TRBV20-1 and TRBJ2-3; 8 bases fit TRBD1. The CDR3 totals 14 residues. Germline-derived CDR1 and CDR2 are DFQATT and SNEGSKA (reference sequence). With V trimmed by 3 bases and J by 4 bases, 6 bases remained unmatched. The CDR3 sequence is CSASPSGQADTQYF. CDR3 DNA sequence: TGCAGTGCTAGTCCCTCGGGACAGGCAGATACGCAGTATTTT.

This rearrangement joins TRBV3-1 to TRBJ2-1; no definite D call. CDR3 length: 10 amino acids. V was trimmed by 0 bases and J by 15 bases, leaving 6 bases between them. CDR1 and CDR2 from the germline V gene are LGHDT and YNNKEL (reference sequence). The CDR3 DNA sequence: TGTGCCAGCAGCCAAGACCGAGTGTTCTTC. Translating gives CASSQDRVFF.

The genes are TRBV7-2 and TRBJ1-6, with TRBD1 matching over 8 bases. The CDR3 length is 15 residues. CDR1 and CDR2 from the germline V gene are SGHTA and FQGNSA. V lost 2 bases to trimming and J lost 10 bases; unmatched junction nucleotides: 7. The CDR3 region has the DNA TGTGCCAGCAGCTTAACGACAGGGGTACGGTCACCCCTCCACTTT. Its translation is CASSLTTGVRSPLHF.

This chain connects TRBV28 to TRBJ2-4; D might be TRBD2 (6 bases). CDR1 and CDR2 (germline): MDHEN, SYDVKM. Trimming took off 5 bases at V and 7 bases at J, with 15 bases between the two ends. This CDR3 has 14 amino acids. The chain's CDR3 is CASSPLASWNIQYF. As DNA, the CDR3 is TGTGCCAGCAGTCCACTAGCATCTTGGAACATTCAGTACTTC.

This rearrangement joins TRBV5-1 to TRBJ2-7, with D hard to call. There are 12 residues in the CDR3. Trimming removed 4 bases at V and 7 bases at J, with 12 bases between. Germline V CDR1 and CDR2: SGHRS, YFSETQ. CDR3 bases: TGCGCCAGCAGCCCCTTAGAAAATGAGCAGTACTTC. Its protein product is CASSPLENEQYF.

The chain is built from TRBV29-1 and TRBJ1-3, with D possibly matching TRBD1 (6 bases). Trimming cost V 5 bases and J 2 bases, with 13 bases left between them. The CDR3 runs to 14 residues. Germline lookup yields CDR1 SQVTM and CDR2 ANQGSEA. The CDR3 reads CSVLQGSAGNTIYF. The CDR3 coding sequence is TGCAGCGTTCTTCAGGGGAGCGCTGGAAACACCATATATTTT.

V usage is TRBV6-2 or TRBV6-3 and J usage is TRBJ2-3, with D unresolved. The V gene's germline CDR1 is MNHEY and CDR2 SVGEGT. The CDR3 totals 14 residues. V was trimmed by 7 bases and J by 5 bases, leaving 16 bases between them. The chain's CDR3 is CASIYSPGLDTQYF. The CDR3 DNA follows: TGTGCCAGCATCTACAGTCCGGGCTTAGATACGCAGTATTTT.

The chain employs TRBV7-2 and TRBJ2-1, with 7 bases lining up with TRBD2. With 1 base clipped from V and 0 bases from J, the junction kept 6 bases outside the gene matches. This CDR3 is built from 17 residues. CDR1 is SGHTA, CDR2 FQGNSA, per germline. In DNA form, the CDR3 reads TGTGCCAGCAGCTTAGTGTGGCGGGGGAGCTCCTACAATGAGCAGTTCTTC. Protein product: CASSLVWRGSSYNEQFF.

This clonotype turned up a few times. The V gene is TRBV28, the J gene TRBJ2-1; TRBD2 is a possible D gene (5 bases). V lost 8 bases, J lost 2 bases, and 10 bases lay in between. CDR3 length equals 13 residues. The germline V gene has CDR1 MDHEN and CDR2 SYDVKM. In nucleotides, the CDR3 is TGTGCCAGCCGTAGCGAGGCCTACAATGAGCAGTTCTTC. It specifies CASRSEAYNEQFF.